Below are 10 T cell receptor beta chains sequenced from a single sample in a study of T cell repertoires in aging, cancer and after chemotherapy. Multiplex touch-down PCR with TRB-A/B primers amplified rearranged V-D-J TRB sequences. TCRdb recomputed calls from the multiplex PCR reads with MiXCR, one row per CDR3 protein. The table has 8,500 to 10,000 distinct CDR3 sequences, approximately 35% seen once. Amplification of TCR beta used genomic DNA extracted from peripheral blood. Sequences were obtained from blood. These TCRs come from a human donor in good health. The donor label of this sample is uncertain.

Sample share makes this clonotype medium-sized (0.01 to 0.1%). The CDR3, as DNA: TGTGCCAGCTCACGCTCAGGGGGCGAAAAACTGTTTTTT. Its protein is CASSRSGGEKLFF. J is TRBJ1-4 and V is TRBV18; 8 nucleotides match TRBD1. V lost 4 bases and J lost 8; bases outside the gene matches: 3. Germline CDR1 KGHSH, CDR2 LQKENI. The CDR3 extends over 13 amino acids.

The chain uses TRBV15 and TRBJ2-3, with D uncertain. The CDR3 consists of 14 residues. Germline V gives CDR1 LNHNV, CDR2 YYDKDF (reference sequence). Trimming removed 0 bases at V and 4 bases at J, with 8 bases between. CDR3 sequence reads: CATSRDTAADTQYF. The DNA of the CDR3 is TGTGCCACCAGCAGAGATACTGCCGCAGATACGCAGTATTTT.

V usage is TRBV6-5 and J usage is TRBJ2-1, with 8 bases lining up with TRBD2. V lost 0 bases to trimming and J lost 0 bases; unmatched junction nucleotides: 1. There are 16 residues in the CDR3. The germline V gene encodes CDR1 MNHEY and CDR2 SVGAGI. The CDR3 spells CASSYSGTSSYNEQFF. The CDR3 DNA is TGTGCCAGCAGTTACTCAGGGACTAGCTCCTACAATGAGCAGTTCTTC.

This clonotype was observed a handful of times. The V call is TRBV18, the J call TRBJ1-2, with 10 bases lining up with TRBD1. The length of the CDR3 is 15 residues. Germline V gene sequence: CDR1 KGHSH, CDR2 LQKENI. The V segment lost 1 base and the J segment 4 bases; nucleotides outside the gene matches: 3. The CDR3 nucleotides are TGTGCCAGCTCACCACGACAGGGGGCGGCCTATGGCTACACCTTC. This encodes CASSPRQGAAYGYTF.

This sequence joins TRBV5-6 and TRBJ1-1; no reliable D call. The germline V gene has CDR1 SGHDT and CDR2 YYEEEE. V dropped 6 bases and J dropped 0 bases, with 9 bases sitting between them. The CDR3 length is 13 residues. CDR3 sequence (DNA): TGTGCCAGCAAGGGAGATTTGAACACTGAAGCTTTCTTT. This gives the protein CASKGDLNTEAFF.

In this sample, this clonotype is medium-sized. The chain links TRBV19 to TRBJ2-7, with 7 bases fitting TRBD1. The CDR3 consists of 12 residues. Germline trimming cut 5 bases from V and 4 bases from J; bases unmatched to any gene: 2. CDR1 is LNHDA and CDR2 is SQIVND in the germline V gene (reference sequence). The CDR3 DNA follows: TGTGCCAGTAGTCAACAGGGGTACGAGCAGTACTTC. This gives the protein CASSQQGYEQYF.

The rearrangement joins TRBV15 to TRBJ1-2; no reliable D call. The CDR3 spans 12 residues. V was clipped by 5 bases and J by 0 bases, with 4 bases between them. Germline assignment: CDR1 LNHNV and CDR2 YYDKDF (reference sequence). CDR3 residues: CATSASNYGYTF. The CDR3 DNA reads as TGTGCCACCAGCGCCTCTAACTATGGCTACACCTTC.

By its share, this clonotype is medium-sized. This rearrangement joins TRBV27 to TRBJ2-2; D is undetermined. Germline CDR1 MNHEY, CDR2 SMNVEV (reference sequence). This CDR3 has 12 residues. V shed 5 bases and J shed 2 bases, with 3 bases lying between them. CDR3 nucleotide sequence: TGTGCCAGCAGTCTCAACACCGGGGAGCTGTTTTTT. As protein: CASSLNTGELFF.

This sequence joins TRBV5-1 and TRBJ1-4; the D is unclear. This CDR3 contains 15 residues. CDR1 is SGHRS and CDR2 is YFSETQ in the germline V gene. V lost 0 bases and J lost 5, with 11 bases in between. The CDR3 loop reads CASSLGPMGNEKLFF. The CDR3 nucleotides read TGCGCCAGCAGCTTGGGGCCCATGGGGAATGAAAAACTGTTTTTT.

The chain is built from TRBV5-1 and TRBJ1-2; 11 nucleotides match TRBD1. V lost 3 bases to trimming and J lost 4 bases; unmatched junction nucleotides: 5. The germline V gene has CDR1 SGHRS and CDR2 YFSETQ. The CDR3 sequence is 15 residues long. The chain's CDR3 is CASSSWGTGGYGYTF. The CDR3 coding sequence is TGCGCCAGCAGCTCCTGGGGGACAGGGGGCTATGGCTACACCTTC. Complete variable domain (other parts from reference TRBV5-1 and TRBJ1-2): KAGVTQTPRYLIKTRGQQVTLSCSPISGHRSVSWYQQTPGQGLQFLFEYFSETQRNKGNFPGRFSGRQFSNSRSEMNVSTLELGDSALYLCASSSWGTGGYGYTFGSGTRLTVV.